The clone carrying this T cell receptor (beta chain) was seen once. The antigen remains unidentified. The sample comes from a study of OX40 agonist ivuxolimab in advanced cancers. Study-wide background: A partial response was reached by three patients: one with hepatocellular carcinoma and two with cutaneous melanoma. Study observations and caveats: The CD4+ and CD8+ T cells in the blood had expanded clonally by week 6 at 0.1 to 3.0 mg/kg. The authors did not determine the antigen specificity of the expanded peripheral T cells.

Measured with immunoSEQ multiplex PCR; TCRdb has only the in-frame clones, and not every one. The sample contains 78,000 or so clones, about 92% of which appear only once. The sequencing used CD4+ or CD8+ T cells sorted from blood, collected in a trial of the OX40 agonist ivuxolimab. This receptor was identified in an adult with an advanced solid tumor such as melanoma, head and neck, liver or kidney cancer.

CDR3 sequence: CASSPADRGRNNEQFF. CDR3 sequence (DNA): TGTGCCAGCAGCCCCGCCGACAGGGGGAGAAACAATGAGCAGTTCTTC. V and J are TRBV7-9 and TRBJ2-1, with 9 bases aligning to TRBD1. The V gene end was trimmed by 5 bases and the J gene end by 5 bases; junction bases not matched to a gene: 10. CDR3 size: 16 residues. Germline assignment: CDR1 SEHNR and CDR2 FQNEAQ (reference sequence). Full variable domain (outside the CDR3, taken from reference TRBV7-9 and TRBJ2-1): DTGVSQNPRHKITKRGQNVTFRCDPISEHNRLYWYRQTLGQGPEFLTYFQNEAQLEKSRLLSDRFSAERPKGSFSTLEIQRTEQGDSAMYLCASSPADRGRNNEQFFGPGTRLTVL.